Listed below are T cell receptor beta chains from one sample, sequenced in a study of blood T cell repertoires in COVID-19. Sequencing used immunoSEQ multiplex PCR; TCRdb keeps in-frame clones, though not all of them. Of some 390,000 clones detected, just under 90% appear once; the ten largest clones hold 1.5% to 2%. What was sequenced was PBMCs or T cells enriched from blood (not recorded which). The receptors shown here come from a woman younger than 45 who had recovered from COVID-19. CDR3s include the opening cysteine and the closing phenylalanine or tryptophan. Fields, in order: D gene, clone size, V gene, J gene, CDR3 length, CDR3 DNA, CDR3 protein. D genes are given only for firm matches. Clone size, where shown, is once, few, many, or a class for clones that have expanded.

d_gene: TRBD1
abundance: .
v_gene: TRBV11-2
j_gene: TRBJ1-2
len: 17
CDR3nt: TGTGCCAGCAGCAAAAGGGGTGGGACAGTTATTAACTATGGCTACACCTTC
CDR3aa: CASSKRGGTVINYGYTF

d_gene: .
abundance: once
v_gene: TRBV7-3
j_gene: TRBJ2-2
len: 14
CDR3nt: TGTGCCAGCAGCCGGGGACAGAACACCGGGGAGCTGTTTTTT
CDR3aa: CASSRGQNTGELFF

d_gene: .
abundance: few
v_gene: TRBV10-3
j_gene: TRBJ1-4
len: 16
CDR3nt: TGTGCCATCAGTGAGTCGCGGGGGGGAATTAATGAAAAACTGTTTTTT
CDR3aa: CAISESRGGINEKLFF

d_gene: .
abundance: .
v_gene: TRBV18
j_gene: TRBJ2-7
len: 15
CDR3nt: TGTGCCAGCTCACCACCCTCGGCGGGAACCTACGAGCAGTACTTC
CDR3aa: CASSPPSAGTYEQYF

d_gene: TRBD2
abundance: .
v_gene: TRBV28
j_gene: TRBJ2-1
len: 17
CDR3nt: TGTGCCAGCAGTTTGCCGACTAGCGGGAGATCCTACAATGAGCAGTTCTTC
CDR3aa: CASSLPTSGRSYNEQFF

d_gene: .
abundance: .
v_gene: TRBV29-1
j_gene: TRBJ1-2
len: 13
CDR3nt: TGCAGCGTTGACGGGGGGCCCCTCTATGGCTACACCTTC
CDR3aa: CSVDGGPLYGYTF

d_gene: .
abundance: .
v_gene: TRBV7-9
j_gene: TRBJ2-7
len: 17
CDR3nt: TGTGCCAGCAGCTTTAGGGTCCCAGGGAAGCGCCAGTACGAGCAGTACTTC
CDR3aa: CASSFRVPGKRQYEQYF

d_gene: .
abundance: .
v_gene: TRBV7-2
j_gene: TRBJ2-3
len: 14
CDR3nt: TGTGCCAGCAGCTTAGTATCAAGGGGAGATACGCAGTATTTT
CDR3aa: CASSLVSRGDTQYF

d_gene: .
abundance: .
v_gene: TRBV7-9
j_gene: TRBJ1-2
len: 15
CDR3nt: TGTGCCAGCAGCCCCGTAGGGGGGGCGCGAAATGGCTACACCTTC
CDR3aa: CASSPVGGARNGYTF

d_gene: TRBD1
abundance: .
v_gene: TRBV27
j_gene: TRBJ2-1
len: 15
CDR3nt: TGTGCCAGCAGCAGGGGACAGGGGCACTACAATGAGCAGTTCTTC
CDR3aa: CASSRGQGHYNEQFF

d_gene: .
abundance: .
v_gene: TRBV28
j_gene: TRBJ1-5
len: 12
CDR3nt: TGTGCCAGCAATCCCAGTATCGAACCCCAGCATTTT
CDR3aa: CASNPSIEPQHF

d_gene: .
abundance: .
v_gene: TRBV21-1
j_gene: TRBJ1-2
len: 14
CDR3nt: TGTGCCAGCAGTAAAGACAGGGAAGGATATGGCTACACCTTC
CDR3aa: CASSKDREGYGYTF

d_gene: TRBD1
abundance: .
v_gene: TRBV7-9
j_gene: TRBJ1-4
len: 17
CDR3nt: TGTGCCAGCAGCCCTACTCCAGTCGGGACAGGGAATGAAAAACTGTTTTTT
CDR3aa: CASSPTPVGTGNEKLFF

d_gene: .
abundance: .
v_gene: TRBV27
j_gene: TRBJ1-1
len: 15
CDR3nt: TGTGCCAGCACCCCCAGTGGACAGCAGAACACTGAAGCTTTCTTT
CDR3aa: CASTPSGQQNTEAFF

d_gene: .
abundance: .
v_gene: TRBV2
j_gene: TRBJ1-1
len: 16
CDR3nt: TGTGCCAGCAGCACGACACACGGCAGTATGAACACTGAAGCTTTCTTT
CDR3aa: CASSTTHGSMNTEAFF

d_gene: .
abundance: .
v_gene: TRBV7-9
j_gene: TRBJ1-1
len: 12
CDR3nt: TGTGCCAGCAGCCGTGACAGGCCCGAAGCTTTCTTT
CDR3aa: CASSRDRPEAFF

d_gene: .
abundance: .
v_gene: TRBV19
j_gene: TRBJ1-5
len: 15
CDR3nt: TGTGCCAGTAGTATGCGCCAGAGACTTCGGATGCCCCAGCATTTT
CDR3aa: CASSMRQRLRMPQHF

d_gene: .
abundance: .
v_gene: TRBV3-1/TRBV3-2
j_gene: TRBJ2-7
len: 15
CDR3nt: TGTGCCAGCAGCCCCAGCGGCCCGCGGCTTGACGAGCAGTACTTC
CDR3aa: CASSPSGPRLDEQYF

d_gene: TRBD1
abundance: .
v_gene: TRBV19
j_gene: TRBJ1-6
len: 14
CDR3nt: TGTGCCAGTAGCCTACAGGGGCCCAATTCACCCCTCCACTTT
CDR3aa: CASSLQGPNSPLHF

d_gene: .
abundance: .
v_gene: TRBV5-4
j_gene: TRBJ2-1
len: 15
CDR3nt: TGTGCCGGCAACTATTCCCCTCGGGGAAAAAATGAGCAGTTCTTC
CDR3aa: CAGNYSPRGKNEQFF

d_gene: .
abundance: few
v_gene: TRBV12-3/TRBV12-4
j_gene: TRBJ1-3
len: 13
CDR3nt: TGTGCCAGCAGTTTTGGGCTGGGAAACACCATATATTTT
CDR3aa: CASSFGLGNTIYF

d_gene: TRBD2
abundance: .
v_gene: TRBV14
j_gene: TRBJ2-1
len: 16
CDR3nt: TGTGCCAGCAGACAACCGGGACTAGCGGGGTTGAATGAGCAGTTCTTC
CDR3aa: CASRQPGLAGLNEQFF

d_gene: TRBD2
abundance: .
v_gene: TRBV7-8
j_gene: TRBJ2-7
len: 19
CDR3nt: TGTGCCAGCAGCGACCAATCCGGGACTAGCGGGATAAGCTCCTACGAGCAGTACTTC
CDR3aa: CASSDQSGTSGISSYEQYF

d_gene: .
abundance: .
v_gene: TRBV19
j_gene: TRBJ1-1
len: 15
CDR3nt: TGTGCCAGTAGTATAGATATGCGCGTGAACACTGAAGCTTTCTTT
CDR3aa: CASSIDMRVNTEAFF

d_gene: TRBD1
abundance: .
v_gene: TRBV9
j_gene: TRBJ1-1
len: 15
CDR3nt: TGTGCCAGCAGCGTAGCTGGGACAGGGGTAACTGAAGCTTTCTTT
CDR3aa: CASSVAGTGVTEAFF

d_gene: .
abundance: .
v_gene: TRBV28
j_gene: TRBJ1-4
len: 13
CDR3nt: TGTGCCAGCAGTGGGTTACTATTAGAAAAACTGTTTTTT
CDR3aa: CASSGLLLEKLFF

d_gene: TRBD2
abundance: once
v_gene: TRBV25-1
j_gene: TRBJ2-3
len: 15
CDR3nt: TGTGCCAGCAGCCCCCCAGGGAGGGCTAAAGATACGCAGTATTTT
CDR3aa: CASSPPGRAKDTQYF

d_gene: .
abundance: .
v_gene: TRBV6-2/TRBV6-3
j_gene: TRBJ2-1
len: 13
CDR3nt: TGTGCCAGCAGTTACGGGCTCTACAATGAGCAGTTCTTC
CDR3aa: CASSYGLYNEQFF

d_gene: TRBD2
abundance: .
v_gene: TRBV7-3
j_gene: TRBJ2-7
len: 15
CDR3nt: TGTGCCAGCAGCTTGATTAGCGGGGCCTCCTACGAGCAGTACTTC
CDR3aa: CASSLISGASYEQYF

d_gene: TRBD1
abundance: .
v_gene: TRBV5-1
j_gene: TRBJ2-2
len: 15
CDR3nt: TGCGCCAGCAGCATCACAGGGGGCAGCACCGGGGAGCTGTTTTTT
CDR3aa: CASSITGGSTGELFF

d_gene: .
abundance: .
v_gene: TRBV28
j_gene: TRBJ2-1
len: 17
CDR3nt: TGTGCCAGCAACTCGGGGGGAGGGGGTAAAAGGCGCAATGAGCAGTTCTTC
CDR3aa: CASNSGGGGKRRNEQFF

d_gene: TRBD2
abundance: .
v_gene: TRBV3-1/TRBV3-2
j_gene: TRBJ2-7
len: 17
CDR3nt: TGTGCCAGCAGCCAAGAGGCGGCGGGAGTACCCCCCTACGAGCAGTACTTC
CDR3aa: CASSQEAAGVPPYEQYF

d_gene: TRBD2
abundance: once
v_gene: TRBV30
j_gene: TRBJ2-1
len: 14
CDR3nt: TGTGCCTGGGGGACTAGCGCCTCCTACAATGAGCAGTTCTTC
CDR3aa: CAWGTSASYNEQFF

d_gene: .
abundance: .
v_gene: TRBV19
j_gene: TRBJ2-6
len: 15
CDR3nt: TGTGCCAGTAGTTTTACCGGGGCTGGGGCCAACGTCCTGACTTTC
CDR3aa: CASSFTGAGANVLTF

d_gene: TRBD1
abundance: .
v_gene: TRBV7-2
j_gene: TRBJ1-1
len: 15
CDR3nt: TGTGCCAGCAACTTACTCGGACAGGCGAACACTGAAGCTTTCTTT
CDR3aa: CASNLLGQANTEAFF

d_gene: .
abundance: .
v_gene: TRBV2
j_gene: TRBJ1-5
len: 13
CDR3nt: TGTGCCAGCAGTGAATGGGCGTCCTCGCCCCAGCATTTT
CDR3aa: CASSEWASSPQHF

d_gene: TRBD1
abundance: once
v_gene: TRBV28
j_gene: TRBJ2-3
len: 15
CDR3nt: TGTGCCAGCAGTCTACGGGACAGCCGCACAGATACGCAGTATTTT
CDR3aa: CASSLRDSRTDTQYF

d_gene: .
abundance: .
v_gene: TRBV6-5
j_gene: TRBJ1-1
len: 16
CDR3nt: TGTGCCAGCAGTTACTTCCAGGGCCTTAGGGACACTGAAGCTTTCTTT
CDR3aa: CASSYFQGLRDTEAFF

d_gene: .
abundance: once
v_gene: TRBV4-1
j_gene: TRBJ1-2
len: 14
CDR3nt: TGCGCCAGCAGCCAAGATATCTGGAGGTATGGCTACACCTTC
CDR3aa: CASSQDIWRYGYTF

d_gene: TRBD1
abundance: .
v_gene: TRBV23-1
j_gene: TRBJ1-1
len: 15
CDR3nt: TGCGCCAGCAGTCTCGGGACAGGGAGGGGCACTGAAGCTTTCTTT
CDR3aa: CASSLGTGRGTEAFF

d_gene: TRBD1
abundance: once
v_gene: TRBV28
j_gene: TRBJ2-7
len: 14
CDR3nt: TGTGCCAGCAGTTTCCCCGGGACAGACAAAACTCCCTACTTC
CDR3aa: CASSFPGTDKTPYF

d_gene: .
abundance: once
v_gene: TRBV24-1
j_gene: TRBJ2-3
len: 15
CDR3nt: TGTGCCACCAGTGATTTAACCAGGGGTACAGATACGCAGTATTTT
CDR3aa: CATSDLTRGTDTQYF

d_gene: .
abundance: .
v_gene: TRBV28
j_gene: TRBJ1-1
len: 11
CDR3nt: TGTGCCAGCAGTTTGTCGGCTGAAGCTTTCTTT
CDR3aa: CASSLSAEAFF

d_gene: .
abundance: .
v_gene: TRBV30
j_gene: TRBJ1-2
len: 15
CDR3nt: TGTGCCTGGAGTGTAACCGGGAATCATCTCTATGGCTACACCTTC
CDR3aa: CAWSVTGNHLYGYTF

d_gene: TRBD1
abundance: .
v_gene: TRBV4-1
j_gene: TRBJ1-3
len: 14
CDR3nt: TGCGCCAGCAGCCCGGCCAGGGGGGGAAACACCATATATTTT
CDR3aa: CASSPARGGNTIYF

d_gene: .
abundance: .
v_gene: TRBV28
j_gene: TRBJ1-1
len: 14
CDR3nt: TGTGCCAGCAGTTTACTAGGAAGGAACACTGAAGCTTTCTTT
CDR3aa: CASSLLGRNTEAFF

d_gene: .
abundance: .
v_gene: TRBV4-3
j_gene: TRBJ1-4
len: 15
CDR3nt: TGCGCCAGCAGCCAAGGGACAGTCGATAATGAAAAACTGTTTTTT
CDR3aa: CASSQGTVDNEKLFF

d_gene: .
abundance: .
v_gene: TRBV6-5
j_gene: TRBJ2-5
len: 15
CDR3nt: TGTGCCAGCAGTTATAGGGGGGAGGGCCGGGAGACCCAGTACTTC
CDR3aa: CASSYRGEGRETQYF

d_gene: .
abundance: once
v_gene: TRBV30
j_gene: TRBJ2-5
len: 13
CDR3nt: TGTGCCTGGGAAGCAGGGTTAGGGGAGACCCAGTACTTC
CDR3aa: CAWEAGLGETQYF

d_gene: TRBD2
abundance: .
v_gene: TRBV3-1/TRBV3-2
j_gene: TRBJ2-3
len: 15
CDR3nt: TGTGCCAGCAGTCTAGCGGGGGGGGACACAGATACGCAGTATTTT
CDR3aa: CASSLAGGDTDTQYF

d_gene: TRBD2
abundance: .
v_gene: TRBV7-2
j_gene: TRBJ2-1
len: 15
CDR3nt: TGTGCCAGCAGCTTAGCAGCGGGGGGAGTCAATGAGCAGTTCTTC
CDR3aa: CASSLAAGGVNEQFF

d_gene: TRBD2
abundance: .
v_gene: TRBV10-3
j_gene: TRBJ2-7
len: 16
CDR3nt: TGTGCCATCAGCGAACCAGCGGGAGTCTTGAGAAAAGAGCAGTACTTC
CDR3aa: CAISEPAGVLRKEQYF

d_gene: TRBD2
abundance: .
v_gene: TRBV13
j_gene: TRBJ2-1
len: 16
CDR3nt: TGTGCCAGCAGCCCCCAGAGCGGGGGGACTTACAATGAGCAGTTCTTC
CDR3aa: CASSPQSGGTYNEQFF

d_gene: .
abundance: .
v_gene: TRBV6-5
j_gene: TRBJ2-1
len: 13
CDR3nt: TGTGCCAGCAGTTATGGGCCAAGCAATGAGCAGTTCTTC
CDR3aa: CASSYGPSNEQFF

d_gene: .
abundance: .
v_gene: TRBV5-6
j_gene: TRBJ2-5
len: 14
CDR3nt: TGTGCCAGCAGCGGGGGGGCAGGCCAAGAGACCCAGTACTTC
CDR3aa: CASSGGAGQETQYF

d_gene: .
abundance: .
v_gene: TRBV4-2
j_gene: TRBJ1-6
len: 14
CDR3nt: TGTGCCAGCAGCCAACGACAGGTCGTTTCCCCCCTCCACTTT
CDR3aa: CASSQRQVVSPLHF

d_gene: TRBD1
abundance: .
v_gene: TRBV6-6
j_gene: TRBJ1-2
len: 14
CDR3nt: TGTGCCAGCAGTTACCTATCTACAGGGGTAGGCTACACCTTC
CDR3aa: CASSYLSTGVGYTF